Listed here are 32 T cell receptor beta chains from one sample, sequenced in a study of blood T cell repertoires in COVID-19 (dated by TCRdb to about 2020). Libraries were prepared through the immunoSEQ multiplex PCR assay. TCRdb stores this immuneACCESS table with in-frame sequences only. Part of the clones is absent; in the studies checked, under half of the shortfall reflects unresolved V genes, and no reason is known for the rest. In all, the sample holds 130,000 or so clones, and around four fifths of those were seen once. About 6.3% of the sample lies in the top ten. Source material: peripheral blood. The receptors come from an elderly man with active or convalescent COVID-19.

This chain's CDR3 is CASKVAGGPYNEQFF. CDR3 nucleotides: TGTGCCAGTAAAGTAGCGGGGGGCCCCTACAATGAGCAGTTCTTC. The V and J genes are TRBV19 and TRBJ2-1; TRBD2 matches 10 bases. V gave up 7 bases and J gave up 2 bases; unmatched junction bases: 5. The CDR3 extends over 15 amino acids. In germline, CDR1 is LNHDA, CDR2 SQIVND (reference sequence).

This CDR3 reads CASSTGTGGRETQYF. In DNA, the CDR3 is TGTGCCAGTAGCACCGGGACAGGGGGCCGGGAGACCCAGTACTTC. The chain uses TRBV19 and TRBJ2-5, with 12 positions matching TRBD1. With V trimmed by 6 bases and J by 5 bases, 7 bases remained unmatched. The germline V gene encodes CDR1 LNHDA and CDR2 SQIVND (reference sequence). This CDR3 is 15 amino acids long.

The gene calls are TRBV6-2 or TRBV6-3 and TRBJ2-5, with TRBD2 matching over 9 bases. J lost 4 bases, V lost 5 bases, and 11 bases had no gene match. The germline V gene encodes CDR1 MNHEY and CDR2 SVGEGT. The CDR3 totals 16 residues. The CDR3 here is CASSPPAGGPGETQYF. In nucleotides, the CDR3 is TGTGCCAGCAGTCCCCCGGCGGGGGGGCCGGGAGAGACCCAGTACTTC.

V usage is TRBV10-3 and J usage is TRBJ2-7; maybe TRBD1 (6 bases). This CDR3 region has 15 residues. V gave up 3 bases and J gave up 5 bases, with 17 bases separating them. The V gene's germline CDR1 is ENHRY and CDR2 SYGVKD. CDR3 residues: CAISDSRGQKNEQYF. The CDR3 coding sequence is TGTGCCATCAGTGACAGCAGGGGCCAGAAGAACGAGCAGTACTTC.

CDR3 coding DNA: TGTGCCAGCAGCCCCAGGGGACAGGGGAACACTGAAGCTTTCTTT. Amino acid sequence: CASSPRGQGNTEAFF. The chain combines TRBV7-9 with TRBJ1-1, with 9 bases identical to TRBD1. Germline assignment: CDR1 SEHNR and CDR2 FQNEAQ (reference sequence). After removal of 5 bases from V and 1 base from J, the junction contained 5 bases not matched to a gene. The CDR3 is 15 amino acids.

The chain joins TRBV5-1 to TRBJ1-1; maybe TRBD1 (5 bases). The CDR3 totals 15 residues. CDR1 and CDR2 from the germline V gene are SGHRS and YFSETQ. Trimming shortened V by 1 base and J by 4 bases, and 14 bases separated the two germline ends. The chain's CDR3 is CASSLSGQSFTEAFF. In nucleotides, the CDR3 is TGCGCCAGCAGCTTGTCTGGACAATCCTTCACTGAAGCTTTCTTT.

The chain links TRBV9 to TRBJ2-4; 9 bases are shared with TRBD1. V was clipped by 3 bases and J by 5 bases; unmatched bases: 6. This CDR3 comprises 15 residues. CDR1 is SGDLS, CDR2 YYNGEE, per germline. The CDR3, as DNA: TGTGCCAGCAGCGGACAGGGGGAATACGAAAACATTCAGTACTTC. Residues: CASSGQGEYENIQYF. Drawing the rest from reference TRBV9 and TRBJ2-4, the complete variable domain is DSGVTQTPKHLITATGQRVTLRCSPRSGDLSVYWYQQSLDQGLQFLIQYYNGEERAKGNILERFSAQQFPDLHSELNLSSLELGDSALYFCASSGQGEYENIQYFGAGTRLSVL.

This clone appeared once. This rearrangement joins TRBV2 to TRBJ2-3; TRBD2 might be the D (5 bases). The CDR3 extends over 15 amino acids. The germline V and J ends were trimmed by 1 base and 12 bases, with 20 bases remaining between them. CDR1 is SNHLY, CDR2 FYNNEI, per germline. CDR3 protein: CASSEDSSQWDFQYF. CDR3 coding DNA: TGTGCCAGCAGTGAAGATTCTAGCCAATGGGATTTCCAGTATTTT. Full variable domain (outside the CDR3, taken from reference TRBV2 and TRBJ2-3): EPEVTQTPSHQVTQMGQEVILRCVPISNHLYFYWYRQILGQKVEFLVSFYNNEISEKSEIFDDQFSVERPDGSNFTLKIRSTKLEDSAMYFCASSEDSSQWDFQYFGPGTRLTVL.

V and J are TRBV5-1 and TRBJ1-1; maybe TRBD1 (5 bases). Germline V gene sequence: CDR1 SGHRS, CDR2 YFSETQ. V gave up 0 bases and J gave up 1 base, with 10 bases separating them. The CDR3 runs to 15 residues. The CDR3 region is CASSLVVGGNTEAFF. CDR3 coding DNA: TGCGCCAGCAGCTTGGTAGTCGGGGGGAACACTGAAGCTTTCTTT.

The chain employs TRBV19 and TRBJ2-3; 9 nucleotides align to TRBD1. The CDR3 runs to 12 residues. Germline trimming cut 5 bases from V and 9 bases from J; bases unmatched to any gene: 3. The V gene's germline CDR1 is LNHDA and CDR2 SQIVND (reference sequence). The CDR3 DNA is TGTGCCAGTAGTTGGGACAGGGAAACGCAGTATTTT. This encodes CASSWDRETQYF.

This rearrangement joins TRBV18 to TRBJ2-7; D gene ambiguous. Germline-derived CDR1 and CDR2 are KGHSH and LQKENI. V shed 3 bases and J shed 5 bases, with 11 bases lying between them. The CDR3 is made up of 13 amino acids. Written as DNA, the CDR3 is TGTGCCAGCTCACCTCTCGTGACTGACGAGCAGTACTTC. Translation: CASSPLVTDEQYF.

This chain links TRBV18 with TRBJ1-1, with D tentatively TRBD1 (6 bases). Per the germline V gene, CDR1 is KGHSH and CDR2 is LQKENI. This CDR3 is 14 amino acids long. Trimming removed 4 bases at V and 4 bases at J, with 13 bases between. CDR3 in amino acids: CASSRATGITEAFF. The CDR3 nucleotides are TGTGCCAGCTCACGTGCGACAGGAATCACTGAAGCTTTCTTT. The full variable domain, its missing parts supplied by reference TRBV18 and TRBJ1-1, is NAGVMQNPRHLVRRRGQEARLRCSPMKGHSHVYWYRQLPEEGLKFMVYLQKENIIDESGMPKERFSAEFPKEGPSILRIQQVVRGDSAAYFCASSRATGITEAFFGQGTRLTVV.

This clone was seen a single time. V is TRBV19 and J is TRBJ1-4, with TRBD1 as a possible D gene (5 bases). V lost 3 bases, J lost 4 bases, and 12 bases lay in between. Germline CDR1 and CDR2: LNHDA and SQIVND (reference sequence). CDR3 length: 15 residues. As DNA, the CDR3 is TGTGCCAGTAGTATCAGTGCGACAGTTAATGAAAAACTGTTTTTT. Protein sequence: CASSISATVNEKLFF.

The chain uses TRBV7-2 and TRBJ1-5; D remains ambiguous. The germline CDR1 and CDR2 sequences are SGHTA and FQGNSA. This CDR3 has 13 amino acids. V gave up 3 bases and J gave up 5 bases, with 8 bases separating them. CDR3 nucleotides: TGTGCCAGCAGCTTCGTTTTCGATCAGCCCCAGCATTTT. Translated, it gives CASSFVFDQPQHF.

The chain couples TRBV2 to TRBJ2-5; 7 bases match TRBD2. Germline CDR1 reads SNHLY; CDR2 reads FYNNEI. The CDR3 has 13 amino acids. Trimming at V came to 7 bases and at J to 4 bases, leaving 6 bases not matched to a gene. The CDR3 loop reads CASTGWGGETQYF. CDR3 sequence (DNA): TGTGCCAGCACAGGGTGGGGGGGAGAGACCCAGTACTTC.

The chain has TRBV29-1 and TRBJ2-7; TRBD1 is a possible D gene (6 bases). With 6 bases removed from V and 2 bases from J, the gap between germline ends came to 14 bases. This CDR3 is 13 amino acids long. Germline loops: CDR1 SQVTM, CDR2 ANQGSEA. The DNA for the CDR3 is TGCAGCGTCCTCGGGGACACAACCTACGAGCAGTACTTC. This encodes CSVLGDTTYEQYF.

DNA of the CDR3: TGTGCCAGCAGTTTTCTCTCCCCGGGGGGGAACGAGCAGTACTTC. Its translation: CASSFLSPGGNEQYF. J is TRBJ2-7 and V is TRBV6-2 or TRBV6-3, with 8 bases fitting TRBD2. Germline CDR1 and CDR2: MNHEY and SVGEGT. Unmatched junction bases numbered 10, after V lost 4 bases and J lost 5 bases. The CDR3 contains 15 residues.

The V call is TRBV20-1, the J call TRBJ2-3, with D perhaps matching TRBD2 (7 bases). CDR3 size: 15 residues. With 4 bases removed from V and 0 bases from J, the gap between germline ends came to 14 bases. Germline V gives CDR1 DFQATT, CDR2 SNEGSKA (reference sequence). In DNA form, the CDR3 reads TGCAGTGCTACTGATCGGGGGGCTAGCACAGATACGCAGTATTTT. This encodes CSATDRGASTDTQYF.

V is TRBV4-3 and J is TRBJ2-3, with a possible D match to TRBD1 (5 bases). The CDR3 totals 15 residues. Germline V gene lookup returns CDR1 LGHNA and CDR2 YSLEER. Trimming removed 0 bases from V and 1 base from J, with 8 bases in between. CDR3: CASSQDRVRTDTQYF. CDR3 in DNA: TGCGCCAGCAGCCAAGACAGGGTTCGCACAGATACGCAGTATTTT.

The rearrangement links TRBV6-5 to TRBJ2-1, with D tentatively TRBD1 (6 bases). V gave up 7 bases and J gave up 8 bases, with 15 bases separating them. Germline V gives CDR1 MNHEY, CDR2 SVGAGI. This CDR3 region has 13 residues. The CDR3 coding sequence is TGTGCCAGCAAGCGGCAGGGGCTCGATGAGCAGTTCTTC. The encoded protein is CASKRQGLDEQFF.

The genes are TRBV2 and TRBJ1-5; 11 bases are a match to TRBD1. Trimming removed 6 bases from V and 2 bases from J; junction bases left unmatched: 3. The CDR3 covers 15 residues. Germline V gene lookup returns CDR1 SNHLY and CDR2 FYNNEI. The CDR3 reads CASRQGQGGNQPQHF. CDR3 nucleotides: TGTGCCAGCAGACAGGGACAGGGGGGCAATCAGCCCCAGCATTTT.

The J gene is TRBJ2-7, the V gene TRBV5-1; 9 nucleotides align to TRBD1. V lost 4 bases to trimming and J lost 6 bases; unmatched junction nucleotides: 8. CDR3 size: 14 residues. CDR1 and CDR2 (germline): SGHRS, YFSETQ. The CDR3 loop reads CASSPGQGNSEQYF. CDR3 DNA sequence: TGCGCCAGCAGCCCGGGACAGGGAAACTCCGAGCAGTACTTC.

This chain links TRBV2 with TRBJ2-3, with 14 positions matching TRBD2. Germline trimming cut 5 bases from V and 6 bases from J; bases unmatched to any gene: 4. Germline values: CDR1 SNHLY, CDR2 FYNNEI. The length of the CDR3 is 15 residues. The CDR3 sequence: CASSRTSGGTDTQYF. The CDR3 DNA follows: TGTGCCAGCAGTCGGACTAGCGGGGGGACGGATACGCAGTATTTT.

The gene calls are TRBV18 and TRBJ1-3; D unclear. Germline-derived CDR1 and CDR2 are KGHSH and LQKENI. CDR3 length: 15 amino acids. Trimming shortened V by 1 base and J by 0 bases, and 7 bases separated the two germline ends. The CDR3 region has the DNA TGTGCCAGCTCACCACGCGGTTCCTCTGGAAACACCATATATTTT. Translation: CASSPRGSSGNTIYF.

This sequence joins TRBV6-2 or TRBV6-3 and TRBJ2-7; TRBD2 matches at 8 bases. V was pared by 4 bases and J by 2 bases, with 7 bases of the junction left unmatched. CDR3 length: 15 residues. CDR1 and CDR2 from the germline V gene are MNHEY and SVGEGT. The CDR3 region is CASSSRLAGTYEQYF. As DNA, the CDR3 is TGTGCCAGCAGTTCTCGGCTAGCGGGTACCTACGAGCAGTACTTC.

Only one count was recorded for this clone. V gene TRBV7-2 combines with J gene TRBJ2-1; TRBD2 is a possible D gene (6 bases). From germline, CDR1 is SGHTA and CDR2 FQGNSA. This CDR3 has 14 amino acids. Deletions cut 2 bases from V and 9 bases from J, with 14 bases between. CDR3 DNA sequence: TGTGCCAGCAGCTTAAATGGGGGACTGAGTGAGCAGTTCTTC. Translation gives CASSLNGGLSEQFF.

This chain connects TRBV7-2 to TRBJ1-6; D not resolved. Germline V gives CDR1 SGHTA, CDR2 FQGNSA. CDR3 length: 15 amino acids. The germline V and J ends were trimmed by 5 bases and 4 bases, with 12 bases remaining between them. CDR3 loop: CASSPGGIYNSPLHF. The CDR3 coding sequence is TGTGCCAGCAGCCCTGGAGGGATATATAATTCACCCCTCCACTTT.

The chain employs TRBV20-1 and TRBJ2-3; 9 nucleotides agree with TRBD2. Trimming cost V 3 bases and J 4 bases; bases outside gene matches: 17. The length of the CDR3 is 18 residues. The V gene's germline CDR1 is DFQATT and CDR2 SNEGSKA (reference sequence). CDR3 sequence reads: CSASWAGGRSGVPDTQYF. The CDR3 DNA follows: TGCAGTGCTAGTTGGGCGGGGGGGCGATCCGGAGTTCCAGATACGCAGTATTTT.

The CDR3 reads CASSFSSEKLFF. The CDR3 nucleotides are TGTGCCAGCAGCTTTTCGTCTGAAAAACTGTTTTTT. This chain uses TRBV7-9 with TRBJ1-4; unclear D gene. CDR1 and CDR2 from the germline V gene are SEHNR and FQNEAQ (reference sequence). Trimming removed 3 bases from V and 7 bases from J, with 6 bases in between. The CDR3 runs 12 residues.

The V gene is TRBV19, the J gene TRBJ1-6, with D possibly TRBD1 on 6 matching bases. CDR3 length: 13 residues. The V end lost 5 bases, the J end lost 10 bases, and 12 bases lay between the germline ends. Germline V gene sequence: CDR1 LNHDA, CDR2 SQIVND (reference sequence). DNA of the CDR3: TGTGCCAGTAGTGACTACAGGGAGTCACCCCTCCACTTT. Residues: CASSDYRESPLHF.

This sequence joins TRBV6-2 or TRBV6-3 and TRBJ2-3, with 9 positions matching TRBD2. Germline V gene data show CDR1 as MNHEY and CDR2 as SVGEGT. This CDR3 spans 18 amino acids. The ends lost 4 bases at V and 6 bases at J; junction bases unmatched: 17. In nucleotides, the CDR3 is TGTGCCAGCAGTTCTCCTACCCATAGCGGGGGTGGTGTGGATACGCAGTATTTT. Its translation: CASSSPTHSGGGVDTQYF.

This chain links TRBV2 with TRBJ1-5; 11 bases are a match to TRBD1. The germline CDR1 and CDR2 sequences are SNHLY and FYNNEI. J lost 6 bases, V lost 4 bases, and 2 bases had no gene match. The CDR3 covers 14 residues. CDR3 in DNA: TGTGCCAGCAGTGGGACAGGGGGCAGTCAGCCCCAGCATTTT. Protein: CASSGTGGSQPQHF.